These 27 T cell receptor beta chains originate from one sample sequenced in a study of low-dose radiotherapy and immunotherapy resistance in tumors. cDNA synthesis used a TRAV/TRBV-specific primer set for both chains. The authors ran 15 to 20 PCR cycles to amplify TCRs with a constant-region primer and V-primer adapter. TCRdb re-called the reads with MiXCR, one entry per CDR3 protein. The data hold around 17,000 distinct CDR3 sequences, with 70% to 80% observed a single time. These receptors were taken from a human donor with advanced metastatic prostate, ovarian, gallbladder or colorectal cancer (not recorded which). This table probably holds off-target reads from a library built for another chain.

Here the CDR3 DNA reads TGCAGTGCTAGCCCTATTTCGGGTCGCGCTAACACAGATACGCAGTATTTT. Translating it yields CSASPISGRANTDTQYF. The genes are TRBV20-1 and TRBJ2-3; D gene unclear. The length of the CDR3 is 17 residues. V lost 3 bases and J 2 bases, leaving 21 bases between the germline ends. Germline CDR1 is DFQATT and CDR2 is SNEGSKA (reference sequence).

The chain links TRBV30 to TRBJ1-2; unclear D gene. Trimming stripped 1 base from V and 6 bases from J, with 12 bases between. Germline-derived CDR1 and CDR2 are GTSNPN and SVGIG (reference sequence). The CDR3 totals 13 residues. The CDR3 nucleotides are TGTGCCTGGAGTGGGAAGCTCGGGGATGGCTACACCTTC. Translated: CAWSGKLGDGYTF.

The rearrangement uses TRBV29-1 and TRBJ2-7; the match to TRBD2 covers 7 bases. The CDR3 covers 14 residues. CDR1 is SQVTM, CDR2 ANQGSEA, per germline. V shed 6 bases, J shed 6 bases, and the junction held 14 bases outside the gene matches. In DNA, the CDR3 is TGCAGCGTGGGGGGGGGACCCCCATATCTCGAGCAGTACTTC. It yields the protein CSVGGGPPYLEQYF.

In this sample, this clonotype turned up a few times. CDR3 residues: CASSSPGVTYEQYF. DNA for the CDR3: TGCGCCAGCAGCTCACCGGGCGTAACCTACGAGCAGTACTTC. This chain links TRBV5-1 with TRBJ2-7; D is ambiguous. With 3 bases removed from V and 2 bases from J, the gap between germline ends came to 12 bases. The CDR3 length is 14 residues. Per the germline V gene, CDR1 is SGHRS and CDR2 is YFSETQ.

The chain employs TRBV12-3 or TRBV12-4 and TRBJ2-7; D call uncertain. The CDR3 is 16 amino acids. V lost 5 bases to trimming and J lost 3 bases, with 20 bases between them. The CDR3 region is CASSSLRQDVVYEQYF. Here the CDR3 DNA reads TGTGCCAGCAGTAGCCTCCGACAAGATGTGGTCTACGAGCAGTACTTC.

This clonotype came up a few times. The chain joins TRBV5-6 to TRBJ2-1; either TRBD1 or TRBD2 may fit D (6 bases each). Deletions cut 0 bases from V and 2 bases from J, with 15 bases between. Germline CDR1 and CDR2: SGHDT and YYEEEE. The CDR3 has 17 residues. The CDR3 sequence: CASSLAGGGPPYNEQFF. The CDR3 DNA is TGTGCCAGCAGCTTGGCTGGTGGGGGGCCACCCTACAATGAGCAGTTCTTC.

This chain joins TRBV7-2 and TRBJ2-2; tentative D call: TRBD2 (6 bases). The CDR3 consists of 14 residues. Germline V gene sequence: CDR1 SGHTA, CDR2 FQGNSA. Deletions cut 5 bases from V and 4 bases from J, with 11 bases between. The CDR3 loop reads CASSVLAVTGELFF. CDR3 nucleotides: TGTGCCAGCAGCGTTTTAGCGGTCACCGGGGAGCTGTTTTTT.

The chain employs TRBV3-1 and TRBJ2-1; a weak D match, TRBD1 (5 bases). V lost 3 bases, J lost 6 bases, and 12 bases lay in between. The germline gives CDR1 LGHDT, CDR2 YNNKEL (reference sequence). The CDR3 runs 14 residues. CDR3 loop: CASSHHQGSNEQFF. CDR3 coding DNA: TGTGCCAGCAGCCATCATCAGGGCTCCAATGAGCAGTTCTTC.

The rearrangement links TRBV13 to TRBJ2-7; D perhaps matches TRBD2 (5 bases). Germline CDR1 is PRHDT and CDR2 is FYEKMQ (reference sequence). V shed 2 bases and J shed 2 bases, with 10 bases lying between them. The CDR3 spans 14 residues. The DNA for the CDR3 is TGTGCCAGCAGCTTACGAGCCGGGGCCTACGAGCAGTACTTC. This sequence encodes CASSLRAGAYEQYF.

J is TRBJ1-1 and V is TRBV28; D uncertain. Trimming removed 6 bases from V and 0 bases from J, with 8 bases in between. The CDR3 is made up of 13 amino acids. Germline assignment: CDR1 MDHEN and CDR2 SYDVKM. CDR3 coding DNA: TGTGCCAGCAGCGAAAACTTGAACACTGAAGCTTTCTTT. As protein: CASSENLNTEAFF.

The chain's CDR3 is CASSLVPVREDYNSPLHF. CDR3 DNA sequence: TGTGCCAGCAGCTTAGTTCCGGTTCGGGAGGACTATAATTCACCCCTCCACTTT. The chain is built from TRBV7-2 and TRBJ1-6; D is unclear. CDR1 is SGHTA, CDR2 FQGNSA, per germline. Trimming pared 1 base from V and 3 bases from J, leaving 16 bases between. The CDR3 covers 18 residues.

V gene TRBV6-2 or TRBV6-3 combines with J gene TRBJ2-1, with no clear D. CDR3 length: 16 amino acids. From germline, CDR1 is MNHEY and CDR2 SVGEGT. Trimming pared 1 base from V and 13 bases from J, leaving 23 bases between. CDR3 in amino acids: CASSYYRASDISDQFF. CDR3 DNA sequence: TGTGCCAGCAGTTACTACCGGGCCTCCGATATTTCTGACCAGTTCTTC.

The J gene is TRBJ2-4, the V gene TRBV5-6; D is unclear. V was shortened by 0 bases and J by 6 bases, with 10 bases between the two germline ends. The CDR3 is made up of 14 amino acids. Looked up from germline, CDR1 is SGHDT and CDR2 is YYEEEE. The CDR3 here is CASSLDVGGNIQYF. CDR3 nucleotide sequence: TGTGCCAGCAGCTTGGACGTTGGCGGAAACATTCAGTACTTC.

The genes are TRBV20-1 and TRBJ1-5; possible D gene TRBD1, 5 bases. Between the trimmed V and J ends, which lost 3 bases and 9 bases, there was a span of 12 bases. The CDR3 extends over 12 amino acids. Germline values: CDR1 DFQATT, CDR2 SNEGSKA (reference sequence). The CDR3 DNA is TGCAGTGCTAGCACAGGAATAAGGCCCCAGCATTTT. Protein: CSASTGIRPQHF.

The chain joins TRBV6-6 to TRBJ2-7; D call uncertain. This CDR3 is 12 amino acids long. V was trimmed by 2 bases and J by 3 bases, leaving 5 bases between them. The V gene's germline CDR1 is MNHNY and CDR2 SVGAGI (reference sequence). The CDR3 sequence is CASSYVVYEQYF. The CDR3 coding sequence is TGTGCCAGCAGTTACGTTGTCTACGAGCAGTACTTC.

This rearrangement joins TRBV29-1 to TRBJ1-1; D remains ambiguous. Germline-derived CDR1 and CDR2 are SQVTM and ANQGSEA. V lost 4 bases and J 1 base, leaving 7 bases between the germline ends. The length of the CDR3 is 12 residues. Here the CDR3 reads CSVGSPNTEAFF. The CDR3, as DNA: TGCAGCGTTGGGTCGCCGAACACTGAAGCTTTCTTT.

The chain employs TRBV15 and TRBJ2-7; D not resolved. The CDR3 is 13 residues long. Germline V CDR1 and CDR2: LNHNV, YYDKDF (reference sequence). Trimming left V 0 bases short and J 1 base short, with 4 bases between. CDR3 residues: CATSREVSYEQYF. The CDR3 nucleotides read TGTGCCACCAGCAGAGAGGTTTCCTACGAGCAGTACTTC.

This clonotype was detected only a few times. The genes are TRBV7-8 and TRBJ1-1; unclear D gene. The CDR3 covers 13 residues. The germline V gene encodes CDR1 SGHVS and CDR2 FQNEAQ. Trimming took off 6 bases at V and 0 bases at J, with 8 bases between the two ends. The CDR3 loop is CASRLSMNTEAFF. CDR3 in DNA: TGTGCCAGCAGACTATCCATGAACACTGAAGCTTTCTTT.

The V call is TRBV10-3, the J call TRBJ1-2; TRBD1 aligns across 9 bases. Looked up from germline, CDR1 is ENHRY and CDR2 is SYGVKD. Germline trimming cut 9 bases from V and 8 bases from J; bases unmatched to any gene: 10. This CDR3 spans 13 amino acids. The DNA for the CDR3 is TGTGCCATTTATCGGGACAGGGAAGGCGGCTACACCTTC. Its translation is CAIYRDREGGYTF.

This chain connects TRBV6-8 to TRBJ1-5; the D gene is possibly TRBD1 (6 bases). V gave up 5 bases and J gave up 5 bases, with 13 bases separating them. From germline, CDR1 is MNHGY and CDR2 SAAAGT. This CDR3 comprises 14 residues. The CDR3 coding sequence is TGTGCCAGCAGTAGGGGCAGGGGCGATCAGCCCCAGCATTTT. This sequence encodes CASSRGRGDQPQHF.

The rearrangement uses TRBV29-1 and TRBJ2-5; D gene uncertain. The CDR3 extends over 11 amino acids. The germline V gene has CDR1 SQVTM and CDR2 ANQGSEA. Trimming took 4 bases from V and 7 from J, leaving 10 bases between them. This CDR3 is CSVVSGVTQYF. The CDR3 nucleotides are TGCAGCGTTGTTTCTGGGGTGACCCAGTACTTC.

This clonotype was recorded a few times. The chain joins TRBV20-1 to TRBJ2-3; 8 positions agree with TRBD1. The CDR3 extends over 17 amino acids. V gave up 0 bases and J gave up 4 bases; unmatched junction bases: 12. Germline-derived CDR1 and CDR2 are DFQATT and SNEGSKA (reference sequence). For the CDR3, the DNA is TGCAGTGCTAGAGAGAGACCGGGACAGGTGAGGGCAGATACGCAGTATTTT. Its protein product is CSARERPGQVRADTQYF.

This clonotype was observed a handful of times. The CDR3 DNA reads TGTGCCAGCAGTTCGGGAGCGGGGGGGGGATCCTACGAGCAGTACTTC. Protein product: CASSSGAGGGSYEQYF. This rearrangement joins TRBV26 to TRBJ2-7; TRBD2 reflects the table's D call only, with no check against the DNA. TRBV26 is classified as a pseudogene. The CDR3 is made up of 16 amino acids.

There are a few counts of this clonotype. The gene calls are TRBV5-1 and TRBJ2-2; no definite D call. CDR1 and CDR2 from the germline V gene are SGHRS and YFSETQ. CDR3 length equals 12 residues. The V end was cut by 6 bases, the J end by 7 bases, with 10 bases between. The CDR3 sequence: CASNPFGGELFF. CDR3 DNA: TGCGCCAGCAACCCTTTCGGCGGGGAGCTGTTTTTT.

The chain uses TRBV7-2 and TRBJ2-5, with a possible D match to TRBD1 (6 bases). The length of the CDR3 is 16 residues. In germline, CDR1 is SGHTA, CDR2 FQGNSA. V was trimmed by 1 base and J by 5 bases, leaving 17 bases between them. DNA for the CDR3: TGTGCCAGCAGCTTAGTGAGTACAGGGTCGGCGGAGACCCAGTACTTC. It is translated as CASSLVSTGSAETQYF.

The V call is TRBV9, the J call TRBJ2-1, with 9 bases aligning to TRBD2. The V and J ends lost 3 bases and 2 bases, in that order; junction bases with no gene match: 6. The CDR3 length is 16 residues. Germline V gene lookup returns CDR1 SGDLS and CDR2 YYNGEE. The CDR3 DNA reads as TGTGCCAGCAGCGCCTTAGCGGGGGCGGCCTACAATGAGCAGTTCTTC. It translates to CASSALAGAAYNEQFF.

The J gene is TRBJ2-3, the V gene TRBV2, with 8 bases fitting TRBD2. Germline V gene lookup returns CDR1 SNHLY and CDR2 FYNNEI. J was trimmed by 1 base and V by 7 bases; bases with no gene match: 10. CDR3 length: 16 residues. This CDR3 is CASIYPSGSGTDTQYF. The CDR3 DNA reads TGTGCCAGCATATACCCAAGCGGGAGTGGCACAGATACGCAGTATTTT.